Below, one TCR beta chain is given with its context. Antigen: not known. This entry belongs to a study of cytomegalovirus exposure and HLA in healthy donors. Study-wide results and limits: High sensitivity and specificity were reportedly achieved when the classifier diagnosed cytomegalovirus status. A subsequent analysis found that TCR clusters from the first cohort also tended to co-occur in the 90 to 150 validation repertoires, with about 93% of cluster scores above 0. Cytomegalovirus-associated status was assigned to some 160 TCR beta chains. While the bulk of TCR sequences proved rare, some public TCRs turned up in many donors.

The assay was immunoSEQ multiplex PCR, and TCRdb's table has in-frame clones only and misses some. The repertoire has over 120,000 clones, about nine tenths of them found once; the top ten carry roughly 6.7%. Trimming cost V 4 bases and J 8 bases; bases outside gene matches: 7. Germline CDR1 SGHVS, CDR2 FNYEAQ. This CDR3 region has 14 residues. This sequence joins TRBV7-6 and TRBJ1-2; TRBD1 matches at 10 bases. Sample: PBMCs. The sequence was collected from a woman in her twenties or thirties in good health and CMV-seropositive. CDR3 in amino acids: CASSSTGGGYGYTF. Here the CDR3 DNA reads TGTGCCAGCAGCTCGACAGGGGGCGGCTACGGCTACACCTTC.